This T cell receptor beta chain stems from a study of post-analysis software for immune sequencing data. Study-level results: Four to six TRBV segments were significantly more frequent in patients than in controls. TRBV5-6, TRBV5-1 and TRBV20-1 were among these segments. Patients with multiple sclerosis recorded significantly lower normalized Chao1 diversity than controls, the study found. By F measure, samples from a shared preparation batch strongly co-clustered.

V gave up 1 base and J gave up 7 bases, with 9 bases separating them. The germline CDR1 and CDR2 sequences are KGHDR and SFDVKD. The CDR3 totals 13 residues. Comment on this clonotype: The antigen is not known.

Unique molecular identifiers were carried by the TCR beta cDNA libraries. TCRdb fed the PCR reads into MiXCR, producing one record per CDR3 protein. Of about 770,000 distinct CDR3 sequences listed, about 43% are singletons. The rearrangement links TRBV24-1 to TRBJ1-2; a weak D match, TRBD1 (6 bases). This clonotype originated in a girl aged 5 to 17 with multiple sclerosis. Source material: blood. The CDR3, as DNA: TGTGCCACCAGTGATTTTAAGGACAGTGGCTACACCTTC. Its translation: CATSDFKDSGYTF.